This T cell receptor beta chain was found in a study of tumor and adjacent non-tumor tissue in lung cancer. On the study more broadly: There were around eleven adenocarcinoma, a couple of squamous cell carcinoma and 1 small cell lung cancer cases.

This clonotype showed up many times. A modified ARM-PCR protocol with three rounds of nested PCR amplified TCRbeta. Each CDR3 protein gets one entry after TCRdb re-called the multiplex PCR reads with MiXCR. The sample has 120,000 or so distinct CDR3 sequences; about 66% are singletons. No cell sorting was done before RNA was extracted from the tissue. The clonotype originates from a man aged 25 to 40 with non-small cell lung cancer. The sample comprised lung tumor tissue.

CDR3 residues: CSVRSGRRGNEQFF. The CDR3 bases are TGCAGTGTGAGAAGCGGGAGAAGGGGTAATGAGCAGTTCTTC. J is TRBJ2-1 and V is TRBV20-1, with 8 positions matching TRBD2. The CDR3 runs to 14 residues. V shed 7 bases and J 7 bases; nucleotides not matched to a gene: 12. The germline V gene has CDR1 DFQATT and CDR2 SNEGSKA (reference sequence).